This TCR beta chain was sequenced for a study of Ad26.COV2.S vaccination and SARS-CoV-2 variants. Findings of the study overall: Analyses that measured TCR breadth and depth may have underestimated total T cell responses. Breadth, reportedly substantial, characterized the spike-specific CD8+ and CD4+ T cell responses after vaccination. Spike-specific TCR breadth ran higher among vaccine recipients than placebo recipients.

This CDR3 is 16 amino acids long. The ends lost 4 bases at V and 5 bases at J; junction bases unmatched: 14. CDR1 SGDLS and CDR2 YYNGEE come from the germline V gene. Treatment given: over 15 received Ad26.COV2.S at low or high dose, single or two shots; about 5 received placebo; per-sample allocation not given. On day 63 after the first injection, vaccine and placebo recipients gave samples. The sample came from a Boston adult aged 18-55 years. In regard to this clone: Its specificity is not known.

This table comes from immunoSEQ multiplex PCR, and its TCRdb copy is limited to in-frame clones, with some not included. The repertoire holds 240,000 or so clones, around 87% seen once, with around 11% in the top ten. This clonotype was sampled from a person between 18 and 60 years old who received the Ad26.COV2.S COVID-19 vaccine or a placebo. This chain uses TRBV9 with TRBJ1-2; TRBD1 agrees at 7 bases. Source: peripheral blood, taken in a trial of Ad26.COV2.S vaccine versus placebo. DNA of the CDR3: TGTGCCAGCAGCCAAAACCGGGACAGCGTGTGGTATGGCTACACCTTC. It is translated as CASSQNRDSVWYGYTF. The full variable domain, with the rest looked up from reference TRBV9 and TRBJ1-2, is DSGVTQTPKHLITATGQRVTLRCSPRSGDLSVYWYQQSLDQGLQFLIQYYNGEERAKGNILERFSAQQFPDLHSELNLSSLELGDSALYFCASSQNRDSVWYGYTFGSGTRLTVV.